Listed here are 23 T cell receptor beta chains from one sample, sequenced in a study of OX40 agonist ivuxolimab in advanced cancers. Repertoires were generated with immunoSEQ multiplex PCR, while TCRdb's copy carries only in-frame clones and drops some. The sample lists 70,000 to 95,000 clones, about 85% occurring once. The specimen was CD4+ or CD8+ T cells sorted from blood, collected in a trial of the OX40 agonist ivuxolimab. All receptors derive from an adult with an advanced solid tumor such as melanoma, head and neck, liver or kidney cancer.

This clone has only one observation. The chain couples TRBV27 to TRBJ2-7; D possibly corresponds to TRBD1 (6 bases). The CDR3 sequence is 14 residues long. CDR1 is MNHEY and CDR2 is SMNVEV in the germline V gene (reference sequence). The V and J ends lost 4 bases and 0 bases respectively, with 10 bases between them. CDR3: CASSSEDSSYEQYF. Here the CDR3 DNA reads TGTGCCAGCAGTTCGGAGGACAGCTCCTACGAGCAGTACTTC.

The J gene is TRBJ1-2, the V gene TRBV5-1, with D perhaps matching TRBD1 (6 bases). Germline CDR1 and CDR2: SGHRS and YFSETQ. CDR3 length: 15 amino acids. V lost 4 bases and J 4 bases, leaving 17 bases between the germline ends. The CDR3 DNA is TGCGCCAGCAGCGCATATACAGGGATCGGCTATGGCTACACCTTC. Translation: CASSAYTGIGYGYTF.

The gene calls are TRBV6-5 and TRBJ1-2; a possible D gene is TRBD1 (5 bases). Trimming removed 6 bases from V and 2 bases from J, with 16 bases in between. This CDR3 comprises 15 residues. Germline V CDR1 and CDR2: MNHEY, SVGAGI. The CDR3 region is CASSPFRGVNYGYTF. CDR3 in DNA: TGTGCCAGCAGCCCATTCCGAGGGGTGAACTATGGCTACACCTTC.

Of note for this clone: Other DNA sequences from this sample encode an identical CDR3 as well. This chain links TRBV15 with TRBJ2-5; D is perhaps TRBD2 (6 bases). CDR3 size: 14 residues. V lost 0 bases to trimming and J lost 2 bases, with 7 bases between them. Germline lookup yields CDR1 LNHNV and CDR2 YYDKDF (reference sequence). The CDR3 loop is CATSRDRGQETQYF. The CDR3, as DNA: TGTGCCACCAGCAGAGATCGGGGGCAAGAGACCCAGTACTTC. The complete variable domain, with remaining parts taken from reference TRBV15 and TRBJ2-5, reads DAMVIQNPRYQVTQFGKPVTLSCSQTLNHNVMYWYQQKSSQAPKLLFHYYDKDFNNEADTPDNFQSRRPNTSFCFLDIRSPGLGDTAMYLCATSRDRGQETQYFGPGTRLLVL.

A single count supports this clone. The chain recombines TRBV28 with TRBJ2-2, with 10 nucleotides matching TRBD1. In germline, CDR1 is MDHEN, CDR2 SYDVKM. V trimming: 3 bases; J trimming: 5 bases; junction bases outside the gene matches: 6. CDR3 size: 16 residues. CDR3 in DNA: TGTGCCAGCAGTTTTGGGACAGGGGCTCGGACCGGGGAGCTGTTTTTT. Translated, it gives CASSFGTGARTGELFF.

This clone has only a few counts. The V and J genes are TRBV2 and TRBJ2-5, with D perhaps matching TRBD1 or TRBD2 (5 bases each). The CDR3 loop spans 12 amino acids. Germline lookup yields CDR1 SNHLY and CDR2 FYNNEI. Trimming shortened V by 10 bases and J by 4 bases, and 13 bases separated the two germline ends. DNA of the CDR3: TGTGCCACCCGGGACGTCGGAGAGACCCAGTACTTC. It specifies CATRDVGETQYF.

The V call is TRBV18, the J call TRBJ2-5, with 7 bases lining up with TRBD1. V lost 3 bases, J lost 4 bases, and 8 bases stayed unmatched. In germline, CDR1 is KGHSH, CDR2 LQKENI. The CDR3 has 15 residues. The CDR3: CASSPGQSGGETQYF. Written as DNA, the CDR3 is TGTGCCAGCTCACCGGGACAGTCAGGGGGAGAGACCCAGTACTTC.

The count of this clone is one. The chain uses TRBV7-2 and TRBJ2-2; D not certain. Looked up from germline, CDR1 is SGHTA and CDR2 is FQGNSA. This CDR3 comprises 15 residues. Trimming took 2 bases from V and 5 from J, leaving 12 bases between them. DNA of the CDR3: TGTGCCAGCAGCTTAAGCCCGGATATAACCGGGGAGCTGTTTTTT. Translated, it gives CASSLSPDITGELFF. The whole variable domain, remainder taken from reference TRBV7-2 and TRBJ2-2, is GAGVSQSPSNKVTEKGKDVELRCDPISGHTALYWYRQSLGQGLEFLIYFQGNSAPDKSGLPSDRFSAERTGGSVSTLTIQRTQQEDSAVYLCASSLSPDITGELFFGEGSRLTVL.

This chain connects TRBV11-2 to TRBJ2-5, with 7 bases matching TRBD1. The CDR3 has 14 amino acids. Unmatched junction bases numbered 7, after V lost 5 bases and J lost 4 bases. Germline CDR1 is SGHAT and CDR2 is FQNNGV. This CDR3 is CASSLGDRVETQYF. The CDR3 nucleotides read TGTGCCAGCAGCCTTGGCGACAGGGTAGAGACCCAGTACTTC.

The V and J genes are TRBV25-1 and TRBJ2-1; D not certain. The CDR3 consists of 17 residues. Germline assignment: CDR1 MGHDK and CDR2 SYGVNS. V was trimmed by 0 bases and J by 1 base, leaving 13 bases between them. The CDR3 region is CASSEYSTHRSYNEQFF. The CDR3 region has the DNA TGTGCCAGCAGTGAATACTCCACCCATCGTTCCTACAATGAGCAGTTCTTC.

The chain recombines TRBV6-4 with TRBJ2-3, with TRBD2 matching 12 bases. CDR1 is MRHNA, CDR2 SNTAGT, per germline. CDR3 length: 16 residues. J gave up 6 bases and V 3 bases, and 7 bases lay outside the gene matches. CDR3 amino acids: CASSESSSGGADTQYF. The DNA of the CDR3 is TGTGCCAGCAGTGAGAGCTCTAGCGGGGGGGCGGATACGCAGTATTTT.

The chain couples TRBV4-3 to TRBJ1-3; 7 bases are shared with TRBD1. CDR3 length equals 19 residues. CDR1 and CDR2 from the germline V gene are LGHNA and YSLEER. J lost 4 bases, V lost 0 bases, and 15 bases had no gene match. The CDR3 region has the DNA TGCGCCAGCAGCCAAGATCTTCACCTGGGACAGCTGGGGGGAAACACCATATATTTT. This encodes CASSQDLHLGQLGGNTIYF.

The chain recombines TRBV6-5 with TRBJ1-5; 7 bases match TRBD1. Trimming removed 8 bases from V and 6 bases from J; junction bases left unmatched: 10. Germline lookup yields CDR1 MNHEY and CDR2 SVGAGI. CDR3 length: 14 residues. As DNA, the CDR3 is TGTGCCAGCCGAAAAACAGGGGATTCTCAGCCCCAGCATTTT. The encoded protein is CASRKTGDSQPQHF.

This clone was observed a handful of times. The chain combines TRBV9 with TRBJ1-1; no definite D call. CDR3 size: 16 residues. The V end lost 3 bases, the J end lost 0 bases, and 15 bases lay between the germline ends. Germline V lookup: CDR1 SGDLS, CDR2 YYNGEE. Here the CDR3 DNA reads TGTGCCAGCAGCGGGGGTGGGCTATATATGAACACTGAAGCTTTCTTT. Translating it yields CASSGGGLYMNTEAFF. The whole variable domain, filled in from reference TRBV9 and TRBJ1-1, reads DSGVTQTPKHLITATGQRVTLRCSPRSGDLSVYWYQQSLDQGLQFLIQYYNGEERAKGNILERFSAQQFPDLHSELNLSSLELGDSALYFCASSGGGLYMNTEAFFGQGTRLTVV.

The gene calls are TRBV6-5 and TRBJ2-7; no firm D call. Germline V gene sequence: CDR1 MNHEY, CDR2 SVGAGI. Trimming left V 2 bases short and J 4 bases short, with 18 bases between. CDR3 length: 16 residues. The DNA for the CDR3 is TGTGCCAGCAGTTACGGGAAGCAGCTTGATCGGTACGAGCAGTACTTC. Amino acids: CASSYGKQLDRYEQYF.

This chain connects TRBV7-2 to TRBJ1-2; TRBD1 is a possible D gene (5 bases). V dropped 0 bases and J dropped 4 bases, with 15 bases sitting between them. The CDR3 runs to 16 residues. Germline V gives CDR1 SGHTA, CDR2 FQGNSA. The CDR3 nucleotides read TGTGCCAGCAGCTTAGCGGGTCGGGCGGGGGTCTATGGCTACACCTTC. Amino acids: CASSLAGRAGVYGYTF.

The chain has TRBV5-4 and TRBJ2-3; D is tentatively TRBD1 or TRBD2 (5 bases each). Germline values: CDR1 SGHNT, CDR2 YYREEE (reference sequence). Trimming pared 4 bases from V and 3 bases from J, leaving 9 bases between. The CDR3 is 13 amino acids. In DNA, the CDR3 is TGTGCCAGCAGCGTGGGACGGACAGATACGCAGTATTTT. Its translation: CASSVGRTDTQYF.

V usage is TRBV7-3 and J usage is TRBJ2-5; TRBD2 aligns across 14 bases. V dropped 5 bases and J dropped 5; count of bases not matched to a gene: 4. CDR1 SGHTA and CDR2 FQGTGA come from the germline V gene. The CDR3 runs to 15 residues. CDR3 nucleotides: TGTGCCAGCAGCACGACTAGCGGGGGGGCCGAGACCCAGTACTTC. Protein sequence: CASSTTSGGAETQYF.

This clone appeared a few times. The gene calls are TRBV11-2 and TRBJ1-6, with D possibly being TRBD1 (5 bases). The CDR3 runs 16 residues. V was cut by 1 base and J by 8 bases, with 15 bases left in between. CDR1 and CDR2 from the germline V gene are SGHAT and FQNNGV. The CDR3 DNA reads TGTGCCAGCAGCTTAGTGGTGGCAGGGCGGTATTCACCCCTCCACTTT. It codes for CASSLVVAGRYSPLHF.

The chain carries TRBV5-1 and TRBJ2-3; 14 positions agree with TRBD2. Germline V gene lookup returns CDR1 SGHRS and CDR2 YFSETQ. The CDR3 length is 15 residues. With 4 bases clipped from V and 5 bases from J, the junction kept 3 bases outside the gene matches. In DNA form, the CDR3 reads TGCGCCAGCAGCGGGACTAGCGGGGGAGGAGATACGCAGTATTTT. Translation gives CASSGTSGGGDTQYF.

A word on this clone: Other DNA variants within this sample encode the same CDR3. This chain uses TRBV28 with TRBJ1-2; weak D call: TRBD1 (5 bases). V gave up 3 bases and J gave up 2 bases, with 13 bases separating them. CDR3 length equals 15 residues. CDR1 MDHEN and CDR2 SYDVKM come from the germline V gene. This chain's CDR3 is CASSLFGGRNYGYTF. DNA of the CDR3: TGTGCCAGCAGTTTGTTTGGGGGTCGGAACTATGGCTACACCTTC.

This clone occurred a few times. This sequence joins TRBV2 and TRBJ1-2, with D unresolved. The CDR3 runs to 13 residues. V dropped 7 bases and J dropped 1 base, with 10 bases sitting between them. CDR1 and CDR2 (germline): SNHLY, FYNNEI. In DNA form, the CDR3 reads TGTGCCAGCAAGGGCGACGGTAACTATGGCTACACCTTC. Residues: CASKGDGNYGYTF.

J is TRBJ1-1 and V is TRBV5-1; a possible D gene is TRBD1 (6 bases). Germline V gives CDR1 SGHRS, CDR2 YFSETQ. V was clipped by 3 bases and J by 4 bases, with 16 bases between them. The length of the CDR3 is 15 residues. The CDR3 DNA reads TGCGCCAGCAGCTCGGAGGGGGGAAGGGGCACTGAAGCTTTCTTT. Translating gives CASSSEGGRGTEAFF.